This record covers a single TCR beta chain. Its specificity is not known. Samples were taken several times over chemoradiotherapy. The data belong to a study of chemoradiotherapy in HPV16-positive cancers. Repertoires were generated with immunoSEQ multiplex PCR, while TCRdb's copy carries only in-frame clones and drops some. Of about 53,000 clones detected, about nine tenths appear once; the ten largest clones hold roughly 3%. Whole-study results and caveats: Candidate HPV-specific clones and E7-related TCR motifs grew in tumor during treatment. Functional assays defining HPV-specific T cells used only a couple of HPV16-positive patients.

The CDR3 has 14 amino acids. The V gene's germline CDR1 is MNHEY and CDR2 SVGAGI. V was cut by 6 bases and J by 5 bases, with 16 bases left in between. J is TRBJ2-5 and V is TRBV6-5; D possibly corresponds to TRBD1 (6 bases). The TCR originated in a human donor with HPV-associated anogenital cancer. Sequenced material: blood, taken from a patient who underwent chemoradiotherapy. The CDR3 here is CASRYRVGEETQYF. The DNA of the CDR3 is TGTGCCAGCAGGTACAGGGTAGGAGAGGAGACCCAGTACTTC.